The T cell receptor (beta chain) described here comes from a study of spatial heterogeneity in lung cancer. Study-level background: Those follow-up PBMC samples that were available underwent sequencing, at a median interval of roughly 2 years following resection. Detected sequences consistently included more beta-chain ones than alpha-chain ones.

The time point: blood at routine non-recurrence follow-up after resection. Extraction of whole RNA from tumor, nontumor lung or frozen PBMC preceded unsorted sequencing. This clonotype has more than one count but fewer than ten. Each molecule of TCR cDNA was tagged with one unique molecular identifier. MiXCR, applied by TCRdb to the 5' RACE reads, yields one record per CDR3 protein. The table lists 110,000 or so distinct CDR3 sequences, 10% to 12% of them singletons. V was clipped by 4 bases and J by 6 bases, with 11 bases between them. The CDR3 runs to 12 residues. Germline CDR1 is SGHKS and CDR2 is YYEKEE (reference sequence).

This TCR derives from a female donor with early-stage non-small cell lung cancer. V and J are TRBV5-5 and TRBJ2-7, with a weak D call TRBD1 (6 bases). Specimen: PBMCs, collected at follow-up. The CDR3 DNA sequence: TGTGCCAGCAGCCCCGGACAGTTCGAGCAGTACGTC. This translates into CASSPGQFEQYV.